A single sample gave rise to the 28 T cell receptor beta chains below, sequenced in a study of T cell changes during pregnancy in multiple sclerosis. The data were produced by immunoSEQ multiplex PCR, yet TCRdb's version contains in-frame clones alone and is incomplete. The table includes fewer than 40,000 clones, about 90% detected once. The sample was CD8+ T cells from peripheral blood mononuclear cells, taken after pregnancy. These receptor sequences come from a female donor with multiple sclerosis, enrolled in a pregnancy study.

The chain is built from TRBV5-1 and TRBJ1-1, with a tentative D call TRBD1 (6 bases). The germline V and J ends were trimmed by 4 bases and 4 bases, with 14 bases remaining between them. The CDR3 has 14 amino acids. Germline CDR1 is SGHRS and CDR2 is YFSETQ. The CDR3 is CASSRLGASTEAFF. The DNA of the CDR3 is TGCGCCAGCAGCCGGCTGGGGGCGAGCACTGAAGCTTTCTTT. The complete variable domain, with remaining parts taken from reference TRBV5-1 and TRBJ1-1, reads KAGVTQTPRYLIKTRGQQVTLSCSPISGHRSVSWYQQTPGQGLQFLFEYFSETQRNKGNFPGRFSGRQFSNSRSEMNVSTLELGDSALYLCASSRLGASTEAFFGQGTRLTVV.

This chain uses TRBV5-5 with TRBJ1-1; D is possibly TRBD1 (5 bases). This CDR3 has 13 residues. V lost 1 base and J lost 5, with 9 bases in between. Germline CDR1 is SGHKS and CDR2 is YYEKEE (reference sequence). The CDR3 loop is CASSLLQGTEAFF. CDR3 nucleotides: TGTGCCAGCAGCTTGTTGCAGGGTACTGAAGCTTTCTTT. The full variable domain, in which reference TRBV5-5 and TRBJ1-1 provide the parts outside the CDR3, is DAGVTQSPTHLIKTRGQQVTLRCSPISGHKSVSWYQQVLGQGPQFIFQYYEKEERGRGNFPDRFSARQFPNYSSELNVNALLLGDSALYLCASSLLQGTEAFFGQGTRLTVV.

This chain uses TRBV27 with TRBJ1-2; 8 nucleotides align to TRBD1. The CDR3 runs to 15 residues. CDR1 MNHEY and CDR2 SMNVEV come from the germline V gene (reference sequence). V dropped 6 bases and J dropped 8; count of bases not matched to a gene: 14. The CDR3 DNA reads as TGTGCCAGCAGCCCGACCCCCAGGGGGCTCAGAGGCTACACCTTC. Its protein product is CASSPTPRGLRGYTF.

This clone has just one count. This rearrangement joins TRBV15 to TRBJ1-4; D not resolved. Germline V gene sequence: CDR1 LNHNV, CDR2 YYDKDF (reference sequence). The CDR3 runs 14 residues. Trimming took off 0 bases at V and 3 bases at J, with 5 bases between the two ends. The CDR3 sequence is CATSREEANEKLFF. CDR3 DNA sequence: TGTGCCACCAGCAGAGAAGAGGCTAATGAAAAACTGTTTTTT.

The chain is built from TRBV7-8 and TRBJ2-7, with TRBD2 matching 11 bases. Trimming removed 1 base from V and 3 bases from J; junction bases left unmatched: 11. Germline V lookup: CDR1 SGHVS, CDR2 FQNEAQ. This CDR3 has 18 residues. The CDR3 DNA sequence: TGTGCCAGCAGCTTAGGAGTGGGTAGCGGGAGGGGGATCTACGAGCAGTACTTC. It specifies CASSLGVGSGRGIYEQYF. The full variable domain, its missing parts supplied by reference TRBV7-8 and TRBJ2-7, is GAGVSQSPRYKVAKRGQDVALRCDPISGHVSLFWYQQALGQGPEFLTYFQNEAQLDKSGLPSDRFFAERPEGSVSTLKIQRTQQEDSAVYLCASSLGVGSGRGIYEQYFGPGTRLTVT.

The rearrangement links TRBV27 to TRBJ2-7; the D gene is possibly TRBD1 (6 bases). V dropped 10 bases and J dropped 3 bases, with 22 bases sitting between them. The CDR3 runs 15 residues. Germline-derived CDR1 and CDR2 are MNHEY and SMNVEV (reference sequence). The CDR3 DNA sequence: TGTGCCACCGCCGAAACAGGGCCACGACGCTACGAGCAGTACTTC. Translated: CATAETGPRRYEQYF.

The chain employs TRBV5-1 and TRBJ1-4; D is unresolved. Germline V lookup: CDR1 SGHRS, CDR2 YFSETQ. CDR3 length: 16 residues. V was pared by 4 bases and J by 1 base, with 14 bases between. In nucleotides, the CDR3 is TGCGCCAGCAGCCGTGGTGGTCGAGTAACTAATGAAAAACTGTTTTTT. This gives the protein CASSRGGRVTNEKLFF.

The chain employs TRBV5-1 and TRBJ2-4; 7 positions match TRBD1. Germline loops: CDR1 SGHRS, CDR2 YFSETQ. There are 17 residues in the CDR3. Trimming removed 0 bases from V and 0 bases from J; junction bases left unmatched: 6. CDR3 DNA: TGCGCCAGCAGCTTGGTGGGACAGAAGACAGCCAAAAACATTCAGTACTTC. Translation: CASSLVGQKTAKNIQYF.

This chain links TRBV5-6 with TRBJ2-7, with 12 bases that match TRBD1. V lost 4 bases and J lost 6; bases outside the gene matches: 5. This CDR3 spans 14 amino acids. Per the germline V gene, CDR1 is SGHDT and CDR2 is YYEEEE. The CDR3 loop reads CASSPGTGGIEQYF. The CDR3 DNA sequence: TGTGCCAGCAGCCCGGGGACAGGGGGCATCGAGCAGTACTTC. Full variable domain (rest looked up from reference TRBV5-6 and TRBJ2-7): DAGVTQSPTHLIKTRGQQVTLRCSPKSGHDTVSWYQQALGQGPQFIFQYYEEEERQRGNFPDRFSGHQFPNYSSELNVNALLLGDSALYLCASSPGTGGIEQYFGPGTRLTVT.

V gene TRBV4-2 combines with J gene TRBJ2-7; D is possibly TRBD1 (6 bases). The V end lost 2 bases, the J end lost 1 base, and 12 bases lay between the germline ends. Germline V gives CDR1 LGHNA, CDR2 YNFKEQ. CDR3 length: 15 amino acids. In DNA, the CDR3 is TGTGCCAGCAGCCAAAGTCCCACAGGGTCCTACGAGCAGTACTTC. This translates into CASSQSPTGSYEQYF.

This rearrangement joins TRBV5-5 to TRBJ2-3; 9 bases align to TRBD1. The CDR3 sequence is 14 residues long. Per germline, CDR1 SGHKS and CDR2 YYEKEE (reference sequence). V was pared by 3 bases and J by 6 bases, with 5 bases of the junction left unmatched. DNA for the CDR3: TGTGCCAGCAGCTCGGGACAGGGTGCCGATACGCAGTATTTT. Encoded protein: CASSSGQGADTQYF.

This clone was detected only once. This chain uses TRBV6-1 with TRBJ2-7; 9 nucleotides align to TRBD1. Trimming removed 7 bases from V and 5 bases from J; junction bases left unmatched: 9. CDR3 size: 14 residues. Germline CDR1 reads MNHNS; CDR2 reads SASEGT. CDR3 residues: CASIPRTGAHEQYF. CDR3 DNA: TGTGCCAGCATTCCCAGGACAGGGGCCCACGAGCAGTACTTC.

The chain links TRBV29-1 to TRBJ1-2; 10 bases are a match to TRBD1. The V and J ends lost 4 bases and 7 bases, in that order; junction bases with no gene match: 6. Germline V gene data show CDR1 as SQVTM and CDR2 as ANQGSEA. This CDR3 is built from 13 residues. The CDR3 DNA is TGCAGCGTTGGAGGGACAGGGGAGGCTGGCTACACCTTC. Protein sequence: CSVGGTGEAGYTF.

The gene calls are TRBV5-1 and TRBJ2-2, with 9 bases aligning to TRBD2. In germline, CDR1 is SGHRS, CDR2 YFSETQ. After removal of 2 bases from V and 5 bases from J, the junction contained 4 bases not matched to a gene. The CDR3 length is 15 residues. The CDR3 DNA reads TGCGCCAGCAGCTTCGTGGCGGGGGGGACCGGGGAGCTGTTTTTT. This gives the protein CASSFVAGGTGELFF.

This clone was seen a single time. V usage is TRBV27 and J usage is TRBJ2-1; 7 positions agree with TRBD2. The V gene end was trimmed by 5 bases and the J gene end by 4 bases; junction bases not matched to a gene: 14. The CDR3 is 17 amino acids. Germline V lookup: CDR1 MNHEY, CDR2 SMNVEV (reference sequence). This CDR3 reads CASSPAVGAGIYNEQFF. CDR3 nucleotides: TGTGCCAGCAGTCCCGCCGTGGGAGCGGGGATTTACAATGAGCAGTTCTTC.

This sequence joins TRBV6-5 and TRBJ1-4; D is possibly TRBD1 (6 bases). V dropped 5 bases and J dropped 0 bases, with 10 bases sitting between them. Germline lookup yields CDR1 MNHEY and CDR2 SVGAGI. The CDR3 extends over 15 amino acids. CDR3 DNA sequence: TGTGCCAGCAGTAGTCGGACAGCAACTAATGAAAAACTGTTTTTT. This gives the protein CASSSRTATNEKLFF.

This clone showed up just once. V gene TRBV6-5 combines with J gene TRBJ1-1; 7 bases align to TRBD1. CDR1 MNHEY and CDR2 SVGAGI come from the germline V gene. With 8 bases clipped from V and 8 bases from J, the junction kept 8 bases outside the gene matches. This CDR3 is built from 12 residues. CDR3 in DNA: TGTGCCAGCTCAAACTGGGGACAGGAAGCTTTCTTT. Translation gives CASSNWGQEAFF.

The chain has TRBV6-1 and TRBJ2-1, with TRBD2 matching over 7 bases. The CDR3 consists of 14 residues. Germline trimming cut 2 bases from V and 2 bases from J; bases unmatched to any gene: 0. Germline assignment: CDR1 MNHNS and CDR2 SASEGT. As DNA, the CDR3 is TGTGCCAGCAGTGAACGGGGGGCCTACAATGAGCAGTTCTTC. Amino acids: CASSERGAYNEQFF.

The J gene is TRBJ2-7, the V gene TRBV10-3; possible D gene TRBD2, 6 bases. V lost 3 bases and J lost 0, with 9 bases in between. Germline CDR1 ENHRY, CDR2 SYGVKD. The CDR3 sequence is 14 residues long. The CDR3 loop is CAISDRGSSYEQYF. As DNA, the CDR3 is TGTGCCATCAGTGATCGGGGGTCCTCCTACGAGCAGTACTTC.

This clone was observed once. The V call is TRBV7-2, the J call TRBJ1-6; the D gene is possibly TRBD1 (5 bases). Germline values: CDR1 SGHTA, CDR2 FQGNSA. V lost 2 bases, J lost 5 bases, and 10 bases lay in between. This CDR3 has 15 amino acids. The CDR3 DNA is TGTGCCAGCAGCTTAACAGGACGGAATAATTCACCCCTCCACTTT. Translated: CASSLTGRNNSPLHF. The variable domain in full, completed from reference TRBV7-2 and TRBJ1-6, reads GAGVSQSPSNKVTEKGKDVELRCDPISGHTALYWYRQSLGQGLEFLIYFQGNSAPDKSGLPSDRFSAERTGGSVSTLTIQRTQQEDSAVYLCASSLTGRNNSPLHFGNGTRLTVT.

The chain has TRBV7-2 and TRBJ2-3; 10 bases line up with TRBD2. Germline V gene data show CDR1 as SGHTA and CDR2 as FQGNSA. Unmatched junction bases numbered 15, after V lost 2 bases and J lost 4 bases. CDR3 length: 19 residues. CDR3 sequence reads: CASSLPRSSGGPAADTQYF. CDR3 nucleotides: TGTGCCAGCAGCTTACCCAGGTCTAGCGGGGGCCCAGCGGCAGATACGCAGTATTTT.

This CDR3 reads CASSLGGIAKNIQYF. The CDR3 region has the DNA TGTGCCAGCAGCTTAGGGGGAATAGCCAAAAACATTCAGTACTTC. This chain links TRBV5-6 with TRBJ2-4, with D possibly matching TRBD1 (6 bases). Germline V gene data show CDR1 as SGHDT and CDR2 as YYEEEE. The germline V and J ends were trimmed by 2 bases and 0 bases, with 9 bases remaining between them. The CDR3 spans 15 residues.

This rearrangement joins TRBV7-9 to TRBJ1-1; 10 nucleotides line up with TRBD1. The CDR3 runs 14 residues. The trim removed 4 bases at V and 4 bases at J, leaving 3 bases unmatched. Germline lookup yields CDR1 SEHNR and CDR2 FQNEAQ (reference sequence). DNA of the CDR3: TGTGCCAGCAGCTCGGGGACAGGGGCCACTGAAGCTTTCTTT. Amino acids: CASSSGTGATEAFF.

The chain joins TRBV28 to TRBJ1-1; 11 bases agree with TRBD1. V trimming: 3 bases; J trimming: 5 bases; junction bases outside the gene matches: 2. This CDR3 has 14 residues. In germline, CDR1 is MDHEN, CDR2 SYDVKM. The CDR3 loop reads CASSLGQGGTEAFF. For the CDR3, the DNA is TGTGCCAGCAGTTTGGGACAGGGGGGGACTGAAGCTTTCTTT.

The rearrangement links TRBV7-9 to TRBJ1-2; D possibly corresponds to TRBD1 (6 bases). The V end lost 9 bases, the J end lost 5 bases, and 19 bases lay between the germline ends. Germline values: CDR1 SEHNR, CDR2 FQNEAQ (reference sequence). The CDR3 covers 14 residues. The CDR3, as DNA: TGTGCCAGTGGGCCCAACAGGGAAAAATATGGCTACACCTTC. Residues: CASGPNREKYGYTF.

V usage is TRBV7-9 and J usage is TRBJ1-1; a weak D match, TRBD1 (5 bases). The V gene lost 1 base and the J gene lost 5 bases, with 11 bases spanning the gap. The CDR3 loop spans 14 amino acids. Germline V gene data show CDR1 as SEHNR and CDR2 as FQNEAQ (reference sequence). Here the CDR3 reads CASSLGGGGTEAFF. The CDR3 DNA sequence: TGTGCCAGCAGCTTAGGTGGGGGAGGGACTGAAGCTTTCTTT.

The table lists this clone with a count of one. The chain carries TRBV27 and TRBJ2-7; TRBD1 might be the D (6 bases). In germline, CDR1 is MNHEY, CDR2 SMNVEV (reference sequence). This CDR3 is 13 amino acids long. V lost 6 bases and J 0 bases, leaving 9 bases between the germline ends. This chain's CDR3 is CASRRGSSYEQYF. The CDR3 DNA sequence: TGTGCCAGCAGGAGGGGGTCCTCCTACGAGCAGTACTTC.

CDR3 sequence reads: CASSSPGLAGFGAYNEQFF. The DNA of the CDR3 is TGCGCCAGCAGCTCGCCGGGACTAGCGGGATTTGGGGCCTACAATGAGCAGTTCTTC. The gene calls are TRBV4-1 and TRBJ2-1; 13 bases agree with TRBD2. The V and J ends lost 5 bases and 2 bases, in that order; junction bases with no gene match: 12. This CDR3 contains 19 residues. Looked up from germline, CDR1 is MGHRA and CDR2 is YSYEKL.